The T cell receptor (beta chain) described here comes from a study of beta chain features in type 1 diabetes (dated by TCRdb to the late 2010s). With respect to the entire study: Mean age, gender distribution, total cell number and subset yield were not different between patients and healthy donors. A total of 100 million to 110 million sorted cells were examined across all samples, and a strong correlation was observed between cell number per subset and RNA yield. The study compared TCRB repertoires of sorted circulating CD4+ T cell subsets between recently diagnosed type 1 diabetes patients and matched healthy donors. Whereas all 30 or so donors provided naive and central memory subsets, regulatory and stem cell-like memory subsets were isolated from just 8 patients and roughly eight healthy donors.

From the cysteine up to the phenylalanine, the CDR3 has a length of 14 residues. Just CDR3 DNA is preserved here, 42 bases in frame from base 1. Trimming leaves V shorter by 2 bases and J shorter by 3 bases, with the junction holding 2 bases beyond the gene matches. CDR1 and CDR2 (SGHDT, YYEEEE) derive from the germline V gene. The study at large found these results: Patients with type 1 diabetes made fewer insertions and deleted more nucleotides at VDJ recombination sites, implying thymic rearrangement abnormalities. Naive, central memory and regulatory TCRB repertoires appeared to be more alike among patients than among healthy donors. A moderate but significant shortening of TCRB CDR3 length was observed in type 1 diabetes patients in all four CD4+ subsets. Only small numbers of individuals were included in the HLA sub-analyses, which left unresolved whether HLA type had any influence on TCRB rearrangement. PCR may preferentially amplify shorter templates, but because patient and control samples were amplified and corrected together, any resulting skew would affect both groups equally. Because cDNA was sequenced instead of genomic DNA, activated cells with high expression could be over-represented, although the groups did not differ in activation or CD3 levels.

This clone has only a few counts. Its antigen target is currently unknown. The input lacks base qualities; no much larger clone sits a single base away. A single peripheral blood draw of around 0.11 L on average was collected from each donor into heparinised tubes. Using a panel that included CD45RO, CCR7, CD25, CD127, CD95 and CD27, naive, central memory, regulatory and stem cell-like memory CD4+ T cells were sorted on a BD FACSAria II. A purity above 98% was achieved for all sorted populations. PBMCs were isolated immediately by Lymphoprep density gradient centrifugation and stained directly without culture. So that batch effects would be minimized, each experiment stained and sorted samples in pairs, pairing one healthy donor with one patient. All of the isolated RNA was reverse transcribed with the High Capacity cDNA Reverse Transcription Kit, so expressed TCRB transcripts were sequenced. Deep immunoSEQ sequencing was applied to naive, central memory and regulatory T cell samples, giving an average of approximately 3.8 million total reads per sample. After sorted cells were lysed in RLT buffer, RNA was extracted with DNase-treated RNeasy Micro or Mini kits, with the choice depending on cell number. To prevent cross-contamination, every cell subset was processed on its own, while patient and healthy donor samples were processed together. Using the immunoSEQ multiplex PCR, TCRB sequences were amplified from cDNA into 87-bp fragments spanning the CDR3 region. Sequencing of the amplicons was done on the Illumina HiSeq platform. In the paper's pipeline: PCR bias was corrected computationally using synthetic template baselines, and reads within Hamming distance 2 were collapsed, with unmergeable singletons discarded. Reads were aligned against IMGT so that V, D and J genes, CDR3 length and insertions or deletions at six rearrangement sites could be assigned. Within each subset, clonotype counts were normalized to sorted cell number, and only after that were true diversity and Gini coefficients computed with the tcR R package. Repertoire sharing was quantified using the overlap coefficient calculated on TCRB nucleotide sequences. Drawn from immuneACCESS, this table holds only the in-frame rearrangements with V and J called that TCRdb kept. Clones are partly lost; checked studies trace under half to an unresolved V gene and leave the rest unexplained. From that table come the V and J calls and clone size; the DNA was used to work out D and trimming. Counted in this sample were fewer than 400,000 clones; roughly 8.8% of them appeared once. The biggest ten clones account for around 1% of the sample.

The clonotype was recovered from a man aged 30 to 39 with type 1 diabetes. Sequencing was done on a sample of central memory CD4+ T cells from blood. The rearranged chain carries TRBV5-6 and TRBJ2-5, with 9 middle bases fitting TRBD2. The CDR3 sequence is CASSLSSGEETQYF. The DNA is TGTGCCAGCAGCTTATCTAGCGGGGAAGAGACCCAGTACTTC.